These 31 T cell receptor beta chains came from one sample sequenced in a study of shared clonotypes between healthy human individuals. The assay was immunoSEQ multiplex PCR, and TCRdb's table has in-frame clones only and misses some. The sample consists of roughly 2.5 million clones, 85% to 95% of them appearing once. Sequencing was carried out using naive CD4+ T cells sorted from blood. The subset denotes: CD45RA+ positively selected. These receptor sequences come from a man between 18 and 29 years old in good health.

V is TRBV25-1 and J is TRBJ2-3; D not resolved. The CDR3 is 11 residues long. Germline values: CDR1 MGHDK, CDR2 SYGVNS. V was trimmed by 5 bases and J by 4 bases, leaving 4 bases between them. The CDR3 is CASSSADTQYF. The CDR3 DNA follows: TGTGCCAGCAGTAGCGCAGATACGCAGTATTTT. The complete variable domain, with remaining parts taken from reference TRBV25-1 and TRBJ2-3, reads EADIYQTPRYLVIGTGKKITLECSQTMGHDKMYWYQQDPGMELHLIHYSYGVNSTEKGDLSSESTVSRIRTEHFPLTLESARPSHTSQYLCASSSADTQYFGPGTRLTVL.

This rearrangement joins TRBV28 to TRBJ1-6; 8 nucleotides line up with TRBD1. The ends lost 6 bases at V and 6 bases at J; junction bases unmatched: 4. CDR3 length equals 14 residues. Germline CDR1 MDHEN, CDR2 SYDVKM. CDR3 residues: CASSLQGVNSPLHF. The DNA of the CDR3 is TGTGCCAGCAGCCTACAGGGGGTTAATTCACCCCTCCACTTT.

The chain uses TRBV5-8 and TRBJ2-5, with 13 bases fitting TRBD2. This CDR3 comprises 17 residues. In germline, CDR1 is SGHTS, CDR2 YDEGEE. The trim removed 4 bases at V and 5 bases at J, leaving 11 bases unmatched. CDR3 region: CASSAGLAGVWEETQYF. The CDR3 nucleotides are TGTGCCAGCAGCGCCGGACTAGCGGGAGTTTGGGAGGAGACCCAGTACTTC.

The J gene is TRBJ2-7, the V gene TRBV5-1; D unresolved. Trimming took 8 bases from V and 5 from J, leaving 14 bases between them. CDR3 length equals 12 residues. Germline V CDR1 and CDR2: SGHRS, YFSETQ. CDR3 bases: TGCGCCAGTCAGCTCGAATCGGACGAGCAGTACTTC. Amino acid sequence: CASQLESDEQYF.

In DNA, the CDR3 is TGTGCCAGCAGCCCGGGACACTCGAACACTGAAGCTTTCTTT. This encodes CASSPGHSNTEAFF. The rearrangement uses TRBV7-2 and TRBJ1-1; D is perhaps TRBD1 (6 bases). Trimming shortened V by 5 bases and J by 1 base, and 11 bases separated the two germline ends. Per germline, CDR1 SGHTA and CDR2 FQGNSA. The CDR3 is 14 amino acids.

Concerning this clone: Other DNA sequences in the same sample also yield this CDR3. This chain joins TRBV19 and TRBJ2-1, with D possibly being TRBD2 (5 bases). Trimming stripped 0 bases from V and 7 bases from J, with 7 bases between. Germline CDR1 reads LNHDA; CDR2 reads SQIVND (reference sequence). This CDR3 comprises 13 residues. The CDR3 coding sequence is TGTGCCAGTAGTATAGAACGGGGAAATGAGCAGTTCTTC. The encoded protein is CASSIERGNEQFF.

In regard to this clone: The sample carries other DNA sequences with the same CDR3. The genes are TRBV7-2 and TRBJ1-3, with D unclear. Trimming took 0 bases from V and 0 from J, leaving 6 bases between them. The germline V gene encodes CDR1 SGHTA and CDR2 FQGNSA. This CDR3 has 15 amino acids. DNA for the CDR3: TGTGCCAGCAGCTTAGCGTGGGGCTCTGGAAACACCATATATTTT. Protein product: CASSLAWGSGNTIYF.

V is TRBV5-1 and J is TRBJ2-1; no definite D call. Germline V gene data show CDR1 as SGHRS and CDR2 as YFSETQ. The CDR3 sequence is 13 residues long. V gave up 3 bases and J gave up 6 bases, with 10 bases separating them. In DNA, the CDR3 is TGCGCCAGCAGCTCCCGGACCCTCAATGAGCAGTTCTTC. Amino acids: CASSSRTLNEQFF.

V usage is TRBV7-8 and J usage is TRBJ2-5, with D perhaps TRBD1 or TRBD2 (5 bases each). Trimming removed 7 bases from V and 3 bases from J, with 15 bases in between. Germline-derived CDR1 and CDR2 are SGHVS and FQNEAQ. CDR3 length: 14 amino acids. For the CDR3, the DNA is TGTGCCAGCACCCTCCTCGGGACCAAAGAGACCCAGTACTTC. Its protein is CASTLLGTKETQYF. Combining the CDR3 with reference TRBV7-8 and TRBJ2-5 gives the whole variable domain GAGVSQSPRYKVAKRGQDVALRCDPISGHVSLFWYQQALGQGPEFLTYFQNEAQLDKSGLPSDRFFAERPEGSVSTLKIQRTQQEDSAVYLCASTLLGTKETQYFGPGTRLLVL.

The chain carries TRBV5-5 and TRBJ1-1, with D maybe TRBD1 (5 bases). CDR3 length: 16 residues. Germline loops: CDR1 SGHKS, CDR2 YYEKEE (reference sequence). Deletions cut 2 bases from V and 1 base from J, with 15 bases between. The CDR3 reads CASSLTAQGGNTEAFF. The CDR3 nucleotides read TGTGCCAGCAGCTTAACCGCCCAGGGAGGGAACACTGAAGCTTTCTTT.

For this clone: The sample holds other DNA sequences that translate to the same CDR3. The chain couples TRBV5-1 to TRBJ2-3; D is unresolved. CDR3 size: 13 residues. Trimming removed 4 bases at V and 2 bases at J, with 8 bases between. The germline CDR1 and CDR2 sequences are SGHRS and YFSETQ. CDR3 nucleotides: TGCGCCAGCAGCCTTCAGGACACAGATACGCAGTATTTT. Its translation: CASSLQDTDTQYF.

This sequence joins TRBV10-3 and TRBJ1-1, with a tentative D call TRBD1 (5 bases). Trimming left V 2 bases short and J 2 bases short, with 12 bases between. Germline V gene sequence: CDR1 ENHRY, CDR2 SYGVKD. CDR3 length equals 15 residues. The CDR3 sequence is CAISERDLVNTEAFF. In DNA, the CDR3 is TGTGCCATCAGTGAGAGGGACCTAGTCAACACTGAAGCTTTCTTT.

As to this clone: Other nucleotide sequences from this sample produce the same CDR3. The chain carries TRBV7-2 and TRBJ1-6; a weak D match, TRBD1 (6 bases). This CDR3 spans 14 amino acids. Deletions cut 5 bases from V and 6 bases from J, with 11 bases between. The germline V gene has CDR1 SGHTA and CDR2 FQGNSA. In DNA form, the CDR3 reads TGTGCCAGCAGCCCGGGACAAATTAATTCACCCCTCCACTTT. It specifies CASSPGQINSPLHF.

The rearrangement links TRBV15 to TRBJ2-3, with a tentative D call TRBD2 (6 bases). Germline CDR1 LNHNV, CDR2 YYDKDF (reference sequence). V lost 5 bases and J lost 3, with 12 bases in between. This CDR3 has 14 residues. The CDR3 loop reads CATSVGTSTDTQYF. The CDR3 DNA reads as TGTGCCACCAGCGTCGGGACTTCGACAGATACGCAGTATTTT. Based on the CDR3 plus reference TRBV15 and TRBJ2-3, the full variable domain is DAMVIQNPRYQVTQFGKPVTLSCSQTLNHNVMYWYQQKSSQAPKLLFHYYDKDFNNEADTPDNFQSRRPNTSFCFLDIRSPGLGDTAMYLCATSVGTSTDTQYFGPGTRLTVL.

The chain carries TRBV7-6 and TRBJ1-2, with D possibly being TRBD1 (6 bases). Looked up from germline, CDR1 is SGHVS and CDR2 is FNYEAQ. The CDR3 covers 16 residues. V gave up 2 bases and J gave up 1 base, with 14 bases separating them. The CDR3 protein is CASSLYATGNNYGYTF. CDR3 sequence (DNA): TGTGCCAGCAGCTTATATGCGACAGGAAATAACTATGGCTACACCTTC.

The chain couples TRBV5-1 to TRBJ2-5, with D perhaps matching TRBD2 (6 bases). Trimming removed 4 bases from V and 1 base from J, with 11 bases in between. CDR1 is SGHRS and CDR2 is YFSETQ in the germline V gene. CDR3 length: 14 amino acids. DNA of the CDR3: TGCGCCAGCAGCCCGGAGGGCGGCCAAGAGACCCAGTACTTC. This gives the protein CASSPEGGQETQYF.

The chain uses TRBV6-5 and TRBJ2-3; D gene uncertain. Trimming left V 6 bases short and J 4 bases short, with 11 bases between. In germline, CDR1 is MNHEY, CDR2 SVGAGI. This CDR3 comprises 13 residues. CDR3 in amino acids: CASRRTRADTQYF. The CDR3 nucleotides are TGTGCCAGCAGACGGACCCGGGCAGATACGCAGTATTTT.

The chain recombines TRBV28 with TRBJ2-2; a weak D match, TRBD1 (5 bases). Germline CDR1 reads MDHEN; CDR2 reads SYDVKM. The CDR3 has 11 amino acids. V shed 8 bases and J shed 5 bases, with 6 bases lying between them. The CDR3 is CASGATGELFF. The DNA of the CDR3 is TGTGCCAGCGGGGCGACCGGGGAGCTGTTTTTT. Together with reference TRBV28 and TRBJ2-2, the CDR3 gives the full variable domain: DVKVTQSSRYLVKRTGEKVFLECVQDMDHENMFWYRQDPGLGLRLIYFSYDVKMKEKGDIPEGYSVSREKKERFSLILESASTNQTSMYLCASGATGELFFGEGSRLTVL.

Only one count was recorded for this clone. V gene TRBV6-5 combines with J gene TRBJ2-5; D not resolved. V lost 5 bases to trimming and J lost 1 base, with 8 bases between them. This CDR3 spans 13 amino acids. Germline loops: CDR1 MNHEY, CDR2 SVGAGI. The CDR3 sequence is CASSTRRQETQYF. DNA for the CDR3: TGTGCCAGCAGTACGCGACGCCAAGAGACCCAGTACTTC.

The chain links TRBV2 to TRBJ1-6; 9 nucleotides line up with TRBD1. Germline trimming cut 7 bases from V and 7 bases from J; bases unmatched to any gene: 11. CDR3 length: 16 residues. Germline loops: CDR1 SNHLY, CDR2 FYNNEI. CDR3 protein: CASNGIPGTGNSPLHF. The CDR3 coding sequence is TGTGCCAGCAATGGGATTCCCGGGACAGGGAATTCACCCCTCCACTTT.

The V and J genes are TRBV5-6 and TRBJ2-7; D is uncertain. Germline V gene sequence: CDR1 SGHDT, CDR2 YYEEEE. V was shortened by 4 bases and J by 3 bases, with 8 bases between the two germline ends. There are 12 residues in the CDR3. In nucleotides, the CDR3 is TGTGCCAGCAGCCCCGGATTCTACGAGCAGTACTTC. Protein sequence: CASSPGFYEQYF.

The CDR3 protein is CASSLYPGQGAVEAFF. The CDR3 nucleotides are TGTGCCAGCAGTTTATATCCTGGACAGGGGGCGGTTGAAGCTTTCTTT. This sequence joins TRBV27 and TRBJ1-1; 11 bases are a match to TRBD1. This CDR3 region has 16 residues. The ends lost 1 base at V and 7 bases at J; junction bases unmatched: 8. Germline V gene sequence: CDR1 MNHEY, CDR2 SMNVEV (reference sequence).

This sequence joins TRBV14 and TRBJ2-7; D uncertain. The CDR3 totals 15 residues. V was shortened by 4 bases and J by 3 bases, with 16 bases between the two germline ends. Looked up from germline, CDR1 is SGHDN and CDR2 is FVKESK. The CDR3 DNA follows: TGTGCCAGCAGCCCCGACCCGGCCAGGAACTACGAGCAGTACTTC. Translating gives CASSPDPARNYEQYF.

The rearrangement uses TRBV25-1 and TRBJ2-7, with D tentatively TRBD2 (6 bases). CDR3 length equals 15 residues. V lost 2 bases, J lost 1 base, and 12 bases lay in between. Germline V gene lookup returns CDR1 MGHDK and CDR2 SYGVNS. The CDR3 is CASSELPAGSYEQYF. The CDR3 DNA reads TGTGCCAGCAGTGAACTCCCGGCGGGGTCCTACGAGCAGTACTTC.

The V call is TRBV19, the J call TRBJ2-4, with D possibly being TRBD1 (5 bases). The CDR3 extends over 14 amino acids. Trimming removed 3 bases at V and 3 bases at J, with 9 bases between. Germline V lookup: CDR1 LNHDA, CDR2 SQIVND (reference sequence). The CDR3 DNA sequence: TGTGCCAGTAGTATCCAGGGCGGCAAAAACATTCAGTACTTC. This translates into CASSIQGGKNIQYF.

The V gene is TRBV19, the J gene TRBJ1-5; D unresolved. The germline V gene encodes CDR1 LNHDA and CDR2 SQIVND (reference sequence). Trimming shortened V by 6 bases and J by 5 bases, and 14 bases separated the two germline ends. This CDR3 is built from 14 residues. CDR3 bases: TGTGCCAGTAGCTCCGGGCCCAAATATCAGCCCCAGCATTTT. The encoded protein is CASSSGPKYQPQHF.

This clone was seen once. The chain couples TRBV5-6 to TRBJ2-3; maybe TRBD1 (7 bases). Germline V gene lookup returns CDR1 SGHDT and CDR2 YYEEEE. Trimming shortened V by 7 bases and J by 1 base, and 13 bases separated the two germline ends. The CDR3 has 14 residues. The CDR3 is CASSEGAGTDTQYF. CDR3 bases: TGTGCCAGCTCGGAGGGGGCCGGCACAGATACGCAGTATTTT.

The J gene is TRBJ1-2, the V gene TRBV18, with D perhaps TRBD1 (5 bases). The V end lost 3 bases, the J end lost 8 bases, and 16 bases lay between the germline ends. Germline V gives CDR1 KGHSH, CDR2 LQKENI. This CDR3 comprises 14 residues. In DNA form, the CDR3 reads TGTGCCAGCTCACCCCTCCGGGACCCGAAGGGCTACACCTTC. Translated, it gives CASSPLRDPKGYTF.

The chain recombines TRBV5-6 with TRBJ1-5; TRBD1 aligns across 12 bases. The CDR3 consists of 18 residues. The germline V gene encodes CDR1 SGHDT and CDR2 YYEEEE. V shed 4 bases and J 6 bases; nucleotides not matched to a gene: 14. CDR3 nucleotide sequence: TGTGCCAGCAGCCTAGGGACAGGGGGCGGTAGTTGGGGTCAGCCCCAGCATTTT. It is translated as CASSLGTGGGSWGQPQHF.

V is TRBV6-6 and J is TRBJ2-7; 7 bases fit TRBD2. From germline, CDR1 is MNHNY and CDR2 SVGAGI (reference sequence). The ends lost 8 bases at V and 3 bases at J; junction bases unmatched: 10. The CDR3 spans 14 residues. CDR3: CASARSGRGYEQYF. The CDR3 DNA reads TGTGCCAGCGCCCGTAGCGGGCGAGGCTACGAGCAGTACTTC.

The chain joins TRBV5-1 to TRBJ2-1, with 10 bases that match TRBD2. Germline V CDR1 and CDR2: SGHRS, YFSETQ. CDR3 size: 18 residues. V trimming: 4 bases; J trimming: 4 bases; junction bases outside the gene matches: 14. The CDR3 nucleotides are TGCGCCAGCAGCCGCCTGGGGTCCGGACTAGCGGATTACAATGAGCAGTTCTTC. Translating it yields CASSRLGSGLADYNEQFF.